The rows below give T cell receptor beta chains drawn from one sample of a study of cytomegalovirus exposure and HLA in healthy donors. Here immunoSEQ multiplex PCR was the method, and the copy in TCRdb shows in-frame clones only, minus some. The table has around 36,000 clones, 75% to 85% seen once; the top ten hold approximately 9.4%. The sequenced material came from PBMCs. The receptor source for this set is a woman aged 40 to 50 in good health and CMV-seronegative. CDR3s include the opening cysteine and the closing phenylalanine or tryptophan. The D gene is left open where the match is weak.

d_call,v_call,j_call,cdr3_length,cdr3_aa,cdr3_nt
TRBD1,TRBV2,TRBJ2-5,14,CASGGQGPQETQYF,TGTGCCAGCGGAGGACAGGGCCCCCAAGAGACCCAGTACTTC
-,TRBV15,TRBJ1-5,14,CATSPWGGNQPQHF,TGTGCCACCAGCCCTTGGGGCGGCAATCAGCCCCAGCATTTT
TRBD1,TRBV5-1,TRBJ1-1,14,CASSADRVVTEAFF,TGCGCCAGCAGCGCCGACAGGGTTGTCACTGAAGCTTTCTTT
-,TRBV7-2,TRBJ1-2,17,CASSLDNNLGGVYGYTF,TGTGCCAGCAGCTTAGATAATAATCTTGGGGGCGTCTATGGCTACACCTTC
-,TRBV28,TRBJ2-5,11,CASNSQETQYF,TGTGCCAGCAACAGCCAAGAGACCCAGTACTTC
-,TRBV29-1,TRBJ2-5,14,CSVGATERQETQYF,TGCAGCGTTGGGGCGACAGAACGCCAAGAGACCCAGTACTTC
TRBD1,TRBV18,TRBJ1-2,14,CASSPGQKNYGYTF,TGTGCCAGCTCACCGGGACAGAAAAACTATGGCTACACCTTC
TRBD1,TRBV6-5,TRBJ2-7,14,CASSLDRVSSEQYF,TGTGCCAGCAGTTTGGACAGGGTCAGTTCTGAGCAGTACTTC
TRBD2,TRBV7-9,TRBJ2-3,15,CASSLVAGGTDTQYF,TGTGCCAGCAGCTTAGTAGCGGGGGGCACAGATACGCAGTATTTT
-,TRBV14,TRBJ2-3,12,CASSHYRDTQYF,TGTGCCAGCAGCCACTACAGGGATACGCAGTATTTT